These 19 T cell receptor beta chains share one sample of origin, sequenced in a study of human T cells and chemical hapten exposure. Described time point: patch test 3, about 24 weeks after DPC sensitization. Treatment meaning: therapeutic diphenylcyclopropenone sensitization with weekly scalp DPC. MiXCR, run by TCRdb on the RACE reads, gives a single entry per CDR3 protein. This table holds roughly 100,000 distinct CDR3 sequences, 34% found once. The sequencing used whole blood, collected in connection with sensitization to the hapten diphenylcyclopropenone (DPC). Receptors originate from a man aged 35-49 years with alopecia areata. Some clones in this sample may be carry-over from other donors' samples.

The chain has TRBV5-1 and TRBJ2-1; no firm D call. CDR1 SGHRS and CDR2 YFSETQ come from the germline V gene. The CDR3 has 13 amino acids. The V gene lost 0 bases and the J gene lost 8 bases, with 9 bases spanning the gap. CDR3 DNA sequence: TGCGCCAGCAGCTTGGGACTCCCTGATGAGCAGTTCTTC. Its translation: CASSLGLPDEQFF.

The chain couples TRBV2 to TRBJ2-1; 9 nucleotides line up with TRBD2. Germline CDR1 reads SNHLY; CDR2 reads FYNNEI. The J segment lost 11 bases and the V segment lost 4 bases, leaving 3 bases of the junction unmatched. CDR3 length: 12 amino acids. CDR3 region: CASSAASGKQFF. Here the CDR3 DNA reads TGTGCCAGCAGTGCGGCTAGCGGGAAGCAGTTCTTC.

The chain couples TRBV28 to TRBJ1-1, with 7 bases fitting TRBD1. The CDR3 extends over 17 amino acids. The germline CDR1 and CDR2 sequences are MDHEN and SYDVKM. V lost 2 bases, J lost 0 bases, and 9 bases stayed unmatched. The CDR3 protein is CASSLNRGETLNTEAFF. CDR3 nucleotides: TGTGCCAGCAGTTTAAACAGGGGAGAGACATTGAACACTGAAGCTTTCTTT.

V usage is TRBV20-1 and J usage is TRBJ2-3, with a possible D match to TRBD2 (6 bases). With 7 bases removed from V and 0 bases from J, the gap between germline ends came to 20 bases. The CDR3 sequence is 16 residues long. Germline V gene sequence: CDR1 DFQATT, CDR2 SNEGSKA (reference sequence). The DNA of the CDR3 is TGCAGTGTCATTCCCGGAGGGCGGACTAGCACAGATACGCAGTATTTT. Translated, it gives CSVIPGGRTSTDTQYF.

This clonotype was picked up a small number of times. The chain links TRBV4-2 to TRBJ1-5, with unresolved D. Looked up from germline, CDR1 is LGHNA and CDR2 is YNFKEQ. The CDR3 runs 14 residues. V was trimmed by 3 bases and J by 1 base, leaving 7 bases between them. The CDR3 DNA reads TGTGCCAGCAGCCAGTTGTTGAGCAATCAGCCCCAGCATTTT. This gives the protein CASSQLLSNQPQHF.

The chain recombines TRBV7-9 with TRBJ2-5, with 8 bases that match TRBD1. The CDR3 is made up of 15 amino acids. Germline lookup yields CDR1 SEHNR and CDR2 FQNEAQ (reference sequence). Trimming took 1 base from V and 2 from J; bases not matched to a gene: 3. The CDR3 DNA follows: TGTGCCAGCAGCTTAGGGACAGGGATTCAAGAGACCCAGTACTTC. Residues: CASSLGTGIQETQYF.

A few counts support this clonotype. This CDR3 reads CASSLERPQFF. The DNA for the CDR3 is TGTGCCAGCAGCTTAGAGAGGCCCCAGTTCTTC. The chain couples TRBV7-8 to TRBJ2-1; D call uncertain. The CDR3 length is 11 residues. CDR1 and CDR2 from the germline V gene are SGHVS and FQNEAQ. The germline V and J ends were trimmed by 1 base and 13 bases, with 8 bases remaining between them.

This clonotype turned up a few times. The chain has TRBV10-3 and TRBJ2-1, with D tentatively TRBD2 (5 bases). V dropped 3 bases and J dropped 0 bases, with 18 bases sitting between them. The CDR3 is made up of 18 amino acids. Germline V gives CDR1 ENHRY, CDR2 SYGVKD. CDR3 sequence (DNA): TGTGCCATCAGTGAATTTGAGGGTGCCATGAACTCCTACAATGAGCAGTTCTTC. As protein: CAISEFEGAMNSYNEQFF.

The chain uses TRBV9 and TRBJ1-2, with D maybe TRBD1 (6 bases). CDR1 is SGDLS, CDR2 YYNGEE, per germline. V was cut by 7 bases and J by 6 bases, with 13 bases left in between. This CDR3 has 12 residues. CDR3 DNA sequence: TGTGCCAGCTCCGTGGGGGCTGATGGCTACACCTTC. Amino acids: CASSVGADGYTF.

V usage is TRBV27 and J usage is TRBJ2-5; 10 positions match TRBD2. With V trimmed by 9 bases and J by 5 bases, 9 bases remained unmatched. The CDR3 runs 14 residues. The germline CDR1 and CDR2 sequences are MNHEY and SMNVEV (reference sequence). This CDR3 reads CASHGLAAPETQYF. CDR3 bases: TGTGCCAGTCATGGACTAGCGGCCCCCGAGACCCAGTACTTC.

This chain connects TRBV6-2 or TRBV6-3 to TRBJ2-3; 13 bases fit TRBD2. The CDR3 spans 17 residues. J was trimmed by 4 bases and V by 6 bases; bases with no gene match: 10. Germline CDR1 reads MNHEY; CDR2 reads SVGEGT. The CDR3, as DNA: TGTGCCAGCAGACCCATACTAGCGGGAGGGCCTGCAGATACGCAGTATTTT. This encodes CASRPILAGGPADTQYF.

This clonotype has just a few counts. This chain links TRBV12-3 or TRBV12-4 with TRBJ2-3; TRBD1 agrees at 8 bases. With V trimmed by 5 bases and J by 0 bases, 4 bases remained unmatched. This CDR3 spans 15 amino acids. The CDR3 here is CASSPRTGSTDTQYF. The CDR3 DNA reads as TGTGCCAGCAGTCCCCGGACAGGGAGCACAGATACGCAGTATTTT.

This chain joins TRBV7-2 and TRBJ2-1; no definite D call. Trimming took 3 bases from V and 2 from J, leaving 5 bases between them. Germline V lookup: CDR1 SGHTA, CDR2 FQGNSA. This CDR3 has 13 residues. The CDR3 coding sequence is TGTGCCAGCAGCTTTGGGGCCTACAATGAGCAGTTCTTC. Protein: CASSFGAYNEQFF.

This clonotype has a handful of counts. The chain couples TRBV6-6 to TRBJ2-4; D may match TRBD1 or TRBD2 (5 bases each). This CDR3 region has 19 residues. V dropped 0 bases and J dropped 0 bases, with 18 bases sitting between them. Germline V gene sequence: CDR1 MNHNY, CDR2 SVGAGI (reference sequence). CDR3 bases: TGTGCCAGCAGTTACTCAGGGGCCGCCGGACTTTTAGCCAAAAACATTCAGTACTTC. This codes for CASSYSGAAGLLAKNIQYF.

This clonotype was counted once. This chain uses TRBV30 with TRBJ2-3; D might be TRBD1 or TRBD2, each matching 5 bases. The CDR3 is 13 residues long. Germline V CDR1 and CDR2: GTSNPN, SVGIG (reference sequence). Trimming shortened V by 8 bases and J by 1 base, and 13 bases separated the two germline ends. The CDR3 sequence is CAGNLGGTDTQYF. The CDR3 DNA sequence: TGTGCCGGAAATTTGGGGGGCACAGATACGCAGTATTTT.

Only a few counts were recorded for this clonotype. The chain combines TRBV12-3 or TRBV12-4 with TRBJ1-2; 10 nucleotides line up with TRBD1. The CDR3 length is 16 residues. Losses at the gene ends were 5 bases for V and 3 bases for J; bases not matched to a gene: 9. CDR3 nucleotides: TGTGCCAGCAGTCCATTCGGACAGGGGGTACACTATGGCTACACCTTC. Its protein is CASSPFGQGVHYGYTF.

The chain combines TRBV29-1 with TRBJ2-7; maybe TRBD2 (5 bases). The CDR3 has 13 amino acids. CDR1 SQVTM and CDR2 ANQGSEA come from the germline V gene. V dropped 5 bases and J dropped 3 bases, with 14 bases sitting between them. The CDR3: CSVQGREIYEQYF. In DNA form, the CDR3 reads TGCAGCGTTCAAGGCCGGGAAATCTACGAGCAGTACTTC.

This clonotype was seen a few times. This rearrangement joins TRBV7-8 to TRBJ1-1; D unresolved. The CDR3 runs to 15 residues. The V and J ends lost 5 bases and 1 base respectively, with 14 bases between them. Germline lookup yields CDR1 SGHVS and CDR2 FQNEAQ. CDR3 in DNA: TGTGCCAGCAGCCCCTCGTGGGCAGGGAACACTGAAGCTTTCTTT. Its protein is CASSPSWAGNTEAFF.

CDR3 DNA: TGTGCCAGCAGGGGAAGGGACAAATTGACGCAGTATTTT. The encoded protein is CASRGRDKLTQYF. The chain carries TRBV6-2 or TRBV6-3 and TRBJ2-3; D might be TRBD1 (6 bases). This CDR3 is 13 amino acids long. The ends were cut back, 6 bases at V and 9 bases at J, with 16 bases in the middle. The germline V gene encodes CDR1 MNHEY and CDR2 SVGEGT.